This T cell receptor beta chain was sequenced for a study of blood T cell repertoires in COVID-19 (dated by TCRdb to about 2020). For the study in its entirety: Samples covering the acute and convalescent phases of COVID-19 were provided by collaborators in the United States, Italy and Spain. HLA class I and class II types, where available, came from metadata supplied by the sample provider rather than from assay-based typing. The dataset comprised deeply sampled blood TCRbeta repertoires from subjects exposed to, actively infected with, or recovered from COVID-19. Sample metadata almost always included a de-identified subject ID, COVID-19 status, age in years and sex. A freely available public database, intended as a resource for researchers studying the immune response to SARS-CoV-2, is where the repertoires were released. Samples were obtained from the ongoing ImmuneRACE study (first 160 participants) and from 1,254 subjects provided by 6 global collaborators. The material from the prospective study consisted of cDNA or gDNA derived from T cells, B-cell-depleted T cells, or PBMCs. General study outcomes and caveats: How much clinical and demographic metadata was included differed by source and by participant, and the metadata was provided uncurated.

TCRbeta CDR3 regions were amplified from genomic DNA by means of the immunoSEQ Assay, a bias-controlled multiplex PCR. As for the original processing: The number of nucleated cells in each sample was estimated from the amplification of reference gene primers within the assay. To quantify the absolute abundance of each unique TCRbeta CDR3 rearrangement, sequence reads were collapsed and filtered. For each sample, productive Simpson clonality was calculated by taking the square root of Simpson's diversity index across productive rearrangements. TCRdb re-hosts the immuneACCESS table, in-frame sequences only. Its copies lack some clones; in the studies checked, an unresolved V gene accounts for under half of them, and the cause for the rest is not known. For V, J and clone size, that table is used; D and trimming come from the DNA. The sample includes about 260,000 clones, with approximately 86% observed a single time. The ten biggest clones cover 2% to 2.5% of the sample.

Concerning this clone: Its antigen is unknown. Base qualities are not at hand, and no much larger clone is one base apart.

The junction carries 12 bases between V and J, which are trimmed by 2 bases and 5 bases respectively. From the germline V gene (reference sequence), CDR1 is SEHNR and CDR2 is FQNEAQ. The CDR3 has 14 amino acids, counting the end cysteine and phenylalanine. Solely the CDR3 DNA is kept, with 42 bases framed from the first base. A second Seattle source provided samples from volunteer blood donors who had recovered from COVID-19. Whole blood was collected in K2EDTA tubes by collaborating institutions according to the institutions' own protocols. For TCRbeta analysis, collaborators shipped samples in one of three forms: frozen whole blood, isolated PBMCs, or DNA extracted from either of those sample types.

Sequencing was done on a sample of peripheral blood. This TCR derives from a woman aged 45-65 years who had recovered from COVID-19. The rearrangement joined TRBV7-9 to TRBJ1-2; the D region possibly corresponds to TRBD1 (5 bases align). The nucleotide sequence is TGTGCCAGCAGCTTACAGGGAAATGAATATGGCTACACCTTC. It encodes CASSLQGNEYGYTF.